The rows below give T cell receptor beta chains drawn from one sample of a study of T cell responses to AZD1222 COVID-19 vaccine. TCRdb's table, derived via immunoSEQ multiplex PCR, lists solely in-frame clones and lacks some. Seen here are some 120,000 clones, approximately 91% observed once, and the top ten hold 4.5%. The specimen was peripheral blood, collected on day 0 of AZD1222 vaccination. The receptor set was obtained from an adult in good health. The CDR3 runs from the conserved cysteine through the conserved F or W. The order of the fields is V gene, J gene, clone size, D gene, CDR3 protein, CDR3 DNA. A D gene is named only where the DNA matches it firmly. The size field is filled for only some rows; it gives once, few, many or a size class.

V: TRBV19
J: TRBJ2-7
size: .
D: .
CDR3: CASSIADRGAYEQYF
DNA: TGTGCCAGTAGTATAGCGGACAGAGGTGCTTACGAGCAGTACTTC

V: TRBV30
J: TRBJ1-2
size: .
D: .
CDR3: CALSIFNYGYTF
DNA: TGTGCCTTGTCTATCTTTAACTATGGCTACACCTTC

V: TRBV7-2
J: TRBJ1-4
size: .
D: .
CDR3: CASSSSGTTNEKLFF
DNA: TGTGCCAGCAGCTCTTCCGGGACAACTAATGAAAAACTGTTTTTT

V: TRBV2
J: TRBJ1-1
size: .
D: .
CDR3: CASINPGVGTEAFF
DNA: TGTGCCAGCATAAATCCAGGGGTTGGCACTGAAGCTTTCTTT

V: TRBV19
J: TRBJ2-7
size: .
D: .
CDR3: CASSMTGPSYEQYF
DNA: TGTGCCAGTAGTATGACAGGACCCTCCTACGAGCAGTACTTC

V: TRBV6-5
J: TRBJ1-5
size: once
D: .
CDR3: CASSPGRGVQPQHF
DNA: TGTGCCAGCAGCCCCGGGAGGGGGGTTCAGCCCCAGCATTTT

V: TRBV4-3
J: TRBJ2-2
size: .
D: .
CDR3: CASSQVEGRDTGELFF
DNA: TGCGCCAGCAGCCAAGTAGAAGGTAGAGACACCGGGGAGCTGTTTTTT

V: TRBV11-2
J: TRBJ1-2
size: .
D: .
CDR3: CASSPPESFYGYTF
DNA: TGTGCCAGCAGCCCCCCGGAGAGTTTCTATGGCTACACCTTC

V: TRBV6-5
J: TRBJ2-7
size: once
D: .
CDR3: CASSPAYEQYF
DNA: TGTGCCAGCAGCCCCGCCTACGAGCAGTACTTC

V: TRBV7-6
J: TRBJ2-7
size: .
D: .
CDR3: CASSLGGLVYEQYF
DNA: TGTGCCAGCAGCTTGGGGGGGCTAGTTTACGAGCAGTACTTC